These 25 T cell receptor beta chains were all obtained from the same sample, sequenced in a study of OX40 agonist ivuxolimab in advanced cancers. Only in-frame clones appear in the TCRdb table, and some are missing; sequencing was by immunoSEQ multiplex PCR. This table holds about 77,000 clones, 87% found once. This specimen consisted of CD4+ or CD8+ T cells sorted from blood, obtained in a trial of the OX40 agonist ivuxolimab. The receptors come from an adult with an advanced solid tumor such as melanoma, head and neck, liver or kidney cancer.

The chain couples TRBV6-1 to TRBJ1-1; TRBD1 might be the D (6 bases). Trimming left V 8 bases short and J 1 base short, with 11 bases between. The CDR3 is 13 amino acids. Germline lookup yields CDR1 MNHNS and CDR2 SASEGT. CDR3 loop: CASDGQKNTEAFF. The DNA of the CDR3 is TGTGCCAGCGATGGACAGAAGAACACTGAAGCTTTCTTT.

V gene TRBV7-2 combines with J gene TRBJ1-2, with D perhaps matching TRBD1 (5 bases). The length of the CDR3 is 17 residues. The V and J ends lost 8 bases and 8 bases respectively, with 30 bases between them. The germline V gene has CDR1 SGHTA and CDR2 FQGNSA. In nucleotides, the CDR3 is TGTGCCAGCCCCTTCGGGGCAGGTAGAGGCCCAGGGAGGGGCTACACCTTC. Translating it yields CASPFGAGRGPGRGYTF.

The chain employs TRBV30 and TRBJ1-2; possible D gene TRBD1, 6 bases. Germline V gives CDR1 GTSNPN, CDR2 SVGIG (reference sequence). This CDR3 is built from 13 residues. Trimming took off 3 bases at V and 6 bases at J, with 14 bases between the two ends. CDR3 nucleotides: TGTGCCTGGAGAAAAGCAGGGGTCGATGGCTACACCTTC. Protein product: CAWRKAGVDGYTF.

The rearrangement uses TRBV11-2 and TRBJ2-3; no clear D. The germline gives CDR1 SGHAT, CDR2 FQNNGV. CDR3 size: 15 residues. Trimming removed 3 bases at V and 3 bases at J, with 13 bases between. The CDR3 sequence: CASSFFDLGTDTQYF. DNA for the CDR3: TGTGCCAGCAGCTTCTTCGATTTAGGGACAGATACGCAGTATTTT.

V is TRBV13 and J is TRBJ2-7; TRBD2 might be the D (6 bases). The length of the CDR3 is 15 residues. Per germline, CDR1 PRHDT and CDR2 FYEKMQ (reference sequence). The V and J ends lost 5 bases and 7 bases respectively, with 21 bases between them. The CDR3 region is CASSPPSSKAGEQYF. CDR3 bases: TGTGCCAGCAGCCCCCCCTCTAGCAAGGCGGGAGAGCAGTACTTC. The complete variable domain, with remaining parts taken from reference TRBV13 and TRBJ2-7, reads AAGVIQSPRHLIKEKRETATLKCYPIPRHDTVYWYQQGPGQDPQFLISFYEKMQSDKGSIPDRFSAQQFSDYHSELNMSSLELGDSALYFCASSPPSSKAGEQYFGPGTRLTVT.

The chain employs TRBV30 and TRBJ2-5; D tentatively reads TRBD1 or TRBD2 (6 bases each). V lost 2 bases and J 4 bases, leaving 20 bases between the germline ends. The germline gives CDR1 GTSNPN, CDR2 SVGIG (reference sequence). The CDR3 is made up of 16 amino acids. CDR3 nucleotides: TGTGCCTGGAGTAGAACAGGGAGGTACCGTCCAGAGACCCAGTACTTC. Translated, it gives CAWSRTGRYRPETQYF.

This sequence joins TRBV7-8 and TRBJ1-5, with a tentative D call TRBD1 (5 bases). This CDR3 is 14 amino acids long. The V gene's germline CDR1 is SGHVS and CDR2 FQNEAQ. V lost 3 bases, J lost 8 bases, and 14 bases lay in between. CDR3 coding DNA: TGTGCCAGCAGCTTCCAGGGAATAGGCGAGCCCCAGCATTTT. This gives the protein CASSFQGIGEPQHF.

The chain couples TRBV6-6 to TRBJ1-6; D gene uncertain. The germline gives CDR1 MNHNY, CDR2 SVGAGI (reference sequence). V was cut by 2 bases and J by 6 bases, with 2 bases left in between. The CDR3 has 12 residues. CDR3 sequence (DNA): TGTGCCAGCAGTTACCCTAATTCACCCCTCCACTTT. Translating it yields CASSYPNSPLHF.

The chain couples TRBV5-1 to TRBJ2-7; D not resolved. The V end lost 5 bases, the J end lost 3 bases, and 18 bases lay between the germline ends. Germline loops: CDR1 SGHRS, CDR2 YFSETQ. The CDR3 runs 15 residues. The CDR3 DNA follows: TGCGCCAGCAGTTTTTCTTTCGGGCCTCTCTACGAGCAGTACTTC. It is translated as CASSFSFGPLYEQYF.

The chain is built from TRBV2 and TRBJ2-5; D is ambiguous. Germline V gene sequence: CDR1 SNHLY, CDR2 FYNNEI. The CDR3 length is 13 residues. The ends were cut back, 6 bases at V and 6 bases at J, with 14 bases in the middle. Here the CDR3 reads CASSKDQTQTQYF. In nucleotides, the CDR3 is TGTGCCAGCAGCAAGGACCAGACCCAGACCCAGTACTTC.

The J gene is TRBJ1-3, the V gene TRBV4-1; no definite D call. V was pared by 1 base and J by 4 bases, with 8 bases between. Germline assignment: CDR1 MGHRA and CDR2 YSYEKL. The CDR3 loop spans 14 amino acids. CDR3 sequence (DNA): TGCGCCAGCAGCCAAGCATCCGGCGGAAACACCATATATTTT. Residues: CASSQASGGNTIYF.

The genes are TRBV6-5 and TRBJ1-4; tentative D call: TRBD1 (5 bases). Germline CDR1 is MNHEY and CDR2 is SVGAGI. There are 15 residues in the CDR3. Deletions cut 5 bases from V and 0 bases from J, with 10 bases between. The CDR3 protein is CASSRQSATNEKLFF. CDR3 coding DNA: TGTGCCAGCAGTAGACAGTCAGCAACTAATGAAAAACTGTTTTTT.

V and J are TRBV4-1 and TRBJ2-2; TRBD2 matches at 9 bases. CDR3 size: 17 residues. V lost 1 base to trimming and J lost 5 bases; unmatched junction nucleotides: 8. Germline V gives CDR1 MGHRA, CDR2 YSYEKL. CDR3 region: CASSQANMGLATGELFF. DNA for the CDR3: TGCGCCAGCAGCCAAGCCAACATGGGACTAGCAACCGGGGAGCTGTTTTTT.

By share, this clone ranks as medium-sized. This sequence joins TRBV10-3 and TRBJ1-2; no clear D gene. The germline V gene encodes CDR1 ENHRY and CDR2 SYGVKD. Trimming pared 2 bases from V and 10 bases from J, leaving 11 bases between. The CDR3 has 12 residues. CDR3 in amino acids: CAISELGRVYTF. For the CDR3, the DNA is TGTGCCATCAGTGAGCTAGGAAGGGTCTACACCTTC.

The chain carries TRBV28 and TRBJ2-2; 10 nucleotides agree with TRBD1. The V gene's germline CDR1 is MDHEN and CDR2 SYDVKM. The CDR3 loop spans 15 amino acids. Unmatched junction bases numbered 4, after V lost 5 bases and J lost 4 bases. CDR3 sequence (DNA): TGTGCCAGCAGTGAAGACAGGGGGCTCACCGGGGAGCTGTTTTTT. It encodes CASSEDRGLTGELFF.

This sequence joins TRBV6-5 and TRBJ1-2; 9 bases line up with TRBD1. The CDR3 contains 14 residues. Germline CDR1 MNHEY, CDR2 SVGAGI. The V gene end was trimmed by 6 bases and the J gene end by 4 bases; junction bases not matched to a gene: 6. This CDR3 reads CASSYRQGGYGYTF. CDR3 bases: TGTGCCAGCAGCTATAGACAGGGGGGCTATGGCTACACCTTC.

This CDR3 reads CASSLDSNLPGLTLHF. As DNA, the CDR3 is TGCGCCAGCAGCTTGGACAGCAACCTCCCGGGGTTGACCCTCCACTTT. The chain uses TRBV5-1 and TRBJ1-6; no clear D. Per germline, CDR1 SGHRS and CDR2 YFSETQ. Between the trimmed V and J ends, which lost 0 bases and 14 bases, there was a span of 21 bases. The CDR3 is 16 amino acids. Using reference TRBV5-1 and TRBJ1-6 for the parts outside the CDR3, the full variable domain is KAGVTQTPRYLIKTRGQQVTLSCSPISGHRSVSWYQQTPGQGLQFLFEYFSETQRNKGNFPGRFSGRQFSNSRSEMNVSTLELGDSALYLCASSLDSNLPGLTLHFGNGTRLTVT.

This rearrangement joins TRBV10-1 to TRBJ1-1, with unresolved D. Looked up from germline, CDR1 is WNHNN and CDR2 is SYGVQD (reference sequence). The CDR3 consists of 14 residues. With 5 bases removed from V and 4 bases from J, the gap between germline ends came to 14 bases. CDR3 in amino acids: CASSIQASGTEAFF. In DNA form, the CDR3 reads TGCGCCAGCAGTATACAAGCCTCGGGCACTGAAGCTTTCTTT.

The chain recombines TRBV5-1 with TRBJ1-1, with a possible D match to TRBD1 (6 bases). CDR3 length equals 17 residues. Trimming left V 1 base short and J 4 bases short, with 20 bases between. CDR1 SGHRS and CDR2 YFSETQ come from the germline V gene. The CDR3 DNA follows: TGCGCCAGCAGCTTGAGCCTCGACGGGGTCAGGGGCACTGAAGCTTTCTTT. It is translated as CASSLSLDGVRGTEAFF.

This chain connects TRBV6-5 to TRBJ1-3; 8 nucleotides match TRBD1. V trimming: 6 bases; J trimming: 2 bases; junction bases outside the gene matches: 3. The CDR3 runs to 14 residues. Germline lookup yields CDR1 MNHEY and CDR2 SVGAGI. The CDR3 loop reads CASSQGATGNTIYF. The CDR3 DNA reads as TGTGCCAGCAGCCAGGGGGCGACTGGAAACACCATATATTTT.

V is TRBV7-2 and J is TRBJ2-5, with 8 bases matching TRBD1. CDR3 length: 14 amino acids. Per the germline V gene, CDR1 is SGHTA and CDR2 is FQGNSA. The J segment lost 3 bases and the V segment lost 5 bases, leaving 5 bases of the junction unmatched. CDR3 loop: CASSPTGVEETQYF. Here the CDR3 DNA reads TGTGCCAGCAGCCCGACAGGGGTAGAAGAGACCCAGTACTTC.

The chain combines TRBV27 with TRBJ1-4; no clear D gene. Germline V lookup: CDR1 MNHEY, CDR2 SMNVEV (reference sequence). The V end was cut by 3 bases, the J end by 0 bases, with 8 bases between. CDR3 length equals 15 residues. The CDR3 DNA sequence: TGTGCCAGCAGTTTGCAACCTGCAACTAATGAAAAACTGTTTTTT. Protein product: CASSLQPATNEKLFF.

The chain employs TRBV6-5 and TRBJ1-5, with D hard to call. V lost 7 bases, J lost 5 bases, and 15 bases lay in between. Germline V lookup: CDR1 MNHEY, CDR2 SVGAGI. The CDR3 runs to 14 residues. Here the CDR3 reads CASNMRATDQPQHF. DNA for the CDR3: TGTGCCAGCAACATGCGGGCGACCGATCAGCCCCAGCATTTT.

The chain carries TRBV11-3 and TRBJ2-2; 7 nucleotides align to TRBD2. The CDR3 totals 15 residues. V was clipped by 5 bases and J by 4 bases; unmatched bases: 7. Germline lookup yields CDR1 SGHNT and CDR2 YENEEA. The CDR3 is CASSRGGSGTGELFF. The CDR3 coding sequence is TGTGCCAGCAGCAGGGGAGGGTCGGGCACCGGGGAGCTGTTTTTT.

This clone has only one observation. The V gene is TRBV27, the J gene TRBJ2-5; 7 bases are a match to TRBD1. V lost 6 bases, J lost 1 base, and 5 bases stayed unmatched. Germline V lookup: CDR1 MNHEY, CDR2 SMNVEV (reference sequence). The length of the CDR3 is 14 residues. The CDR3 DNA sequence: TGTGCCAGCAGCCCTAACAGGGGCCAAGAGACCCAGTACTTC. As protein: CASSPNRGQETQYF.